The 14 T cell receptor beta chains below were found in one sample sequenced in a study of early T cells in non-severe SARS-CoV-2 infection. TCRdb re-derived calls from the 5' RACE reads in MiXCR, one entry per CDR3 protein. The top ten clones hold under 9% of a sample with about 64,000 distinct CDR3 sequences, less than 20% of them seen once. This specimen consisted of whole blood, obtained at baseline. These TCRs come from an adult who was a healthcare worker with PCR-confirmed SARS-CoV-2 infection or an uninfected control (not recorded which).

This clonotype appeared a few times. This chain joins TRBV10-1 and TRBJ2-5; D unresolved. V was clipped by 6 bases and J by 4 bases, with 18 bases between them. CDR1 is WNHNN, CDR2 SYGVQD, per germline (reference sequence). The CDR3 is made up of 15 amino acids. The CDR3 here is CASRDPDGMAETQYF. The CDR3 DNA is TGCGCCAGCAGAGACCCGGACGGAATGGCAGAGACCCAGTACTTC.

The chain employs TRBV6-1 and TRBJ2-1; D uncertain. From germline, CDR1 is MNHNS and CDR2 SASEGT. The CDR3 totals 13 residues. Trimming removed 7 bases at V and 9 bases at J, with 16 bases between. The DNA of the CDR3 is TGTGCCAGCACCCTACCACCGGATTTTGAGCAGTTCTTC. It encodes CASTLPPDFEQFF.

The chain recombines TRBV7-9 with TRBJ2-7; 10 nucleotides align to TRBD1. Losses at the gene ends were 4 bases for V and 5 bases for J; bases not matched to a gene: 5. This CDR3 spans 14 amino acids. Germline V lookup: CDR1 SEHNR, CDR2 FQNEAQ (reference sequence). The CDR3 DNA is TGTGCCAGCAGCTCGGGACAGGGGCTGGACGAGCAGTACTTC. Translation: CASSSGQGLDEQYF.

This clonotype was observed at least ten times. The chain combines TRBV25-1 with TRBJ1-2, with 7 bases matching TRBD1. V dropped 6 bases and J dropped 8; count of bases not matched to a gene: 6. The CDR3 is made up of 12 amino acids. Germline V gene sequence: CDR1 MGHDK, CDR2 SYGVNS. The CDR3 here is CASRTGSKGYTF. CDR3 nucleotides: TGTGCCAGCAGGACAGGGTCGAAGGGCTACACCTTC.

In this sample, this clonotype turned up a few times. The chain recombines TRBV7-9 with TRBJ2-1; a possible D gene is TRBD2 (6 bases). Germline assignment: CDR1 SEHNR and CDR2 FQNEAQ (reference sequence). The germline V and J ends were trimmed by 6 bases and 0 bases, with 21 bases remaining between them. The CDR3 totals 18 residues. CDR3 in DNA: TGTGCCAGCAGTCGACTCCCCCAAACTAGCCGCTCCTACAATGAGCAGTTCTTC. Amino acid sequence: CASSRLPQTSRSYNEQFF. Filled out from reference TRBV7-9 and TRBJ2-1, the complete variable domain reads DTGVSQNPRHKITKRGQNVTFRCDPISEHNRLYWYRQTLGQGPEFLTYFQNEAQLEKSRLLSDRFSAERPKGSFSTLEIQRTEQGDSAMYLCASSRLPQTSRSYNEQFFGPGTRLTVL.

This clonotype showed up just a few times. CDR3: CASSLDSPGGGEKLFF. In nucleotides, the CDR3 is TGTGCCAGCAGCTTAGACTCTCCAGGGGGCGGTGAAAAACTGTTTTTT. J is TRBJ1-4 and V is TRBV7-2, with 8 bases lining up with TRBD1. The junction had 8 bases not matched to a gene; V was cut back by 1 base and J by 7 bases. Germline V gene sequence: CDR1 SGHTA, CDR2 FQGNSA. The CDR3 has 16 residues.

CDR3 in amino acids: CASSLAGTGVQETQYF. The CDR3 coding sequence is TGTGCCAGCAGTCTCGCCGGGACAGGGGTACAAGAGACCCAGTACTTC. The chain carries TRBV6-5 and TRBJ2-5; 10 bases align to TRBD1. Germline CDR1 reads MNHEY; CDR2 reads SVGAGI. The ends lost 5 bases at V and 2 bases at J; junction bases unmatched: 8. This CDR3 comprises 16 residues.

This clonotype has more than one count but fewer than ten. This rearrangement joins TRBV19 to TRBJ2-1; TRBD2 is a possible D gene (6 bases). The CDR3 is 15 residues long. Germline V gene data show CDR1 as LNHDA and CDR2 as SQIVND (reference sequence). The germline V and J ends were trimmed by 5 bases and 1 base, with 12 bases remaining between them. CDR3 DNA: TGTGCCAGTAGTCTCCGGGGGAAATCCTACAATGAGCAGTTCTTC. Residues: CASSLRGKSYNEQFF. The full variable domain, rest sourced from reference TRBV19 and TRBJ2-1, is DGGITQSPKYLFRKEGQNVTLSCEQNLNHDAMYWYRQDPGQGLRLIYYSQIVNDFQKGDIAEGYSVSREKKESFPLTVTSAQKNPTAFYLCASSLRGKSYNEQFFGPGTRLTVL.

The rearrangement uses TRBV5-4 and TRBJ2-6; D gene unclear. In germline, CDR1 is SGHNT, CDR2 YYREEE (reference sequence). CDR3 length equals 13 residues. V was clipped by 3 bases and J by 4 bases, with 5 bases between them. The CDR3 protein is CASSSVGANVLTF. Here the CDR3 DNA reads TGTGCCAGCAGCTCTGTCGGGGCCAACGTCCTGACTTTC.

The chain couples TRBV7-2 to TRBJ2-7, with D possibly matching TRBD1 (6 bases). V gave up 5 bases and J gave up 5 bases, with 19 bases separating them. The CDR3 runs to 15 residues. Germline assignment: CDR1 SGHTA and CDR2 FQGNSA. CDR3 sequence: CASSPGQTLSHEQYF. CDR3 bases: TGTGCCAGCAGCCCCGGACAGACCCTATCCCACGAGCAGTACTTC.

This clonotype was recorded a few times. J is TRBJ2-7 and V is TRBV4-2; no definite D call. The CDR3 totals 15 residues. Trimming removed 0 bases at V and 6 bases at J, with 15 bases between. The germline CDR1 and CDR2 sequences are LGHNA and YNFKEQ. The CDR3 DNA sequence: TGTGCCAGCAGCCAAGATCCAGGTCGGGCCCCCGAGCAGTACTTC. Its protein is CASSQDPGRAPEQYF.

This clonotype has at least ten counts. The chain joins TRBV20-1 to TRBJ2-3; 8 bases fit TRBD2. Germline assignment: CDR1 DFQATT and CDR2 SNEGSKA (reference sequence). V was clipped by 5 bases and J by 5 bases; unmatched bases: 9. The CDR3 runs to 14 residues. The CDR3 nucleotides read TGCAGTGCTGGGAAGGCGGGGGGCGTAGATACGCAGTATTTT. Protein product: CSAGKAGGVDTQYF.

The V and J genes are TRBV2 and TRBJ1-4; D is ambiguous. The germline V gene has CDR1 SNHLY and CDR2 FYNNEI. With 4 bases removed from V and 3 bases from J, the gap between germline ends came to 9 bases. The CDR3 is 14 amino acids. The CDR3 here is CASSGGNANEKLFF. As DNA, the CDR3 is TGTGCCAGCAGTGGCGGGAATGCTAATGAAAAACTGTTTTTT.

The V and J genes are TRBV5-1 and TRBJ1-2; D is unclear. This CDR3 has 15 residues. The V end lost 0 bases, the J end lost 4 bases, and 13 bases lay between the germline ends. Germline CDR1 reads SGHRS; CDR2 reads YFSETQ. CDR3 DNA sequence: TGCGCCAGCAGCTTGGATAAAGGAAGACGCTATGGCTACACCTTC. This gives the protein CASSLDKGRRYGYTF.